This section outlines one T cell receptor beta chain sequence together with its context. Antigen unknown. With a J-beta primer mix and a sample-barcoded 5' primer, a second PCR ran about 6 to 11 cycles. A minimum of 2.5 million CDR3-containing paired-end reads was obtained for each sample. TCRdb itself ran the 5' RACE reads through MiXCR, one entry per CDR3 protein. Among around 1.1 million distinct CDR3 sequences listed, more than 30% were seen once. The sample originates from a study of blood T cells in healthy people across ages. For every donor, a draw yielded about 10 milliliters of peripheral blood. Study-level findings and limits: Changes in expanded clonotypes were possibly confounded, as the CMV status of donors was unknown. The study found more naive CD4+ cells and higher diversity in long-lived than aged donors.

Sequencing was done on a sample of blood. This sequence was found in a man younger than 35 in good health.

CDR3 sequence: CASSITQTSGGPFNEQFF. CDR3 bases: TGTGCCAGCAGCATTACCCAGACTAGCGGGGGCCCCTTTAATGAGCAGTTCTTC. The chain joins TRBV9 to TRBJ2-1; 12 bases fit TRBD2. Germline CDR1 reads SGDLS; CDR2 reads YYNGEE. This CDR3 contains 18 residues. With 4 bases clipped from V and 7 bases from J, the junction kept 15 bases outside the gene matches.